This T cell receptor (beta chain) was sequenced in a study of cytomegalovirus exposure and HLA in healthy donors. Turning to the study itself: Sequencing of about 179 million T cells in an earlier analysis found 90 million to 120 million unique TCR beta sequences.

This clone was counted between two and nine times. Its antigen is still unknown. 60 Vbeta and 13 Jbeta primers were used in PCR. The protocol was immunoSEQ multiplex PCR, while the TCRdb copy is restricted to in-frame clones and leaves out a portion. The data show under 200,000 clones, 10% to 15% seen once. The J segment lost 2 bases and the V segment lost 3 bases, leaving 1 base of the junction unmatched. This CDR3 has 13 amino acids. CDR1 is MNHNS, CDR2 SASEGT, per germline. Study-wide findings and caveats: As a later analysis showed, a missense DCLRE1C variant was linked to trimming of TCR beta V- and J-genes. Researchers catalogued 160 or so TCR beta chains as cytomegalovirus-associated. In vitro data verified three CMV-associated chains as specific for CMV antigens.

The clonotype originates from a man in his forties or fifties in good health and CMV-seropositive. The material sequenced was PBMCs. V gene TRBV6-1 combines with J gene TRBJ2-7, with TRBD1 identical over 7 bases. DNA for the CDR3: TGTGCCAGCAGTGAGACAGGGCCCTACGAGCAGTACGTC. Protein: CASSETGPYEQYV.